This TCR beta chain comes out of a study of blood T cells in healthy people across ages. Every donor contributed 8 to 10 milliliters of peripheral blood by blood draw. Next came a second PCR, run for about 7 to 11 cycles, which used a sample-barcoded 5' primer along with a J-beta primer mix. TCRdb re-analysed the 5' RACE reads in MiXCR, keeping a single row per CDR3 protein. The sample consists of about 1.6 million distinct CDR3 sequences, about 31% of them appearing once. Trimming at V came to 1 base and at J to 1 base, leaving 5 bases not matched to a gene. The CDR3 loop spans 16 amino acids. The germline gives CDR1 SGHDT, CDR2 YYEEEE.

V is TRBV5-6 and J is TRBJ2-1; the match to TRBD1 covers 7 bases. The sequence derives from a woman between 25 and 40 years old in good health. Sequences were obtained from blood. CDR3 protein: CASSLRGRWSYNEQFF. The CDR3, as DNA: TGTGCCAGCAGCTTGAGGGGGCGTTGGTCCTACAATGAGCAGTTCTTC.